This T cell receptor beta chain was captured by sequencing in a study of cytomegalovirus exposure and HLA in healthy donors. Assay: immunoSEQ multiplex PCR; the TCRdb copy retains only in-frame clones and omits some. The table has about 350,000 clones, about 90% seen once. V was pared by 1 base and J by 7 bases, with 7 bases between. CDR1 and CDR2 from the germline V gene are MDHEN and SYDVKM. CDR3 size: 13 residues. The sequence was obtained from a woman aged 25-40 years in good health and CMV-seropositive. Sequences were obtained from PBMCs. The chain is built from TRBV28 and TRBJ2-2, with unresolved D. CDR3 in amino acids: CASSLLGVGELFF. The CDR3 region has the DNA TGTGCCAGCAGTTTATTGGGCGTCGGGGAGCTGTTTTTT. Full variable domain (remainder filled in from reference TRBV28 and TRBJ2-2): DVKVTQSSRYLVKRTGEKVFLECVQDMDHENMFWYRQDPGLGLRLIYFSYDVKMKEKGDIPEGYSVSREKKERFSLILESASTNQTSMYLCASSLLGVGELFFGEGSRLTVL.